This TCR beta chain derives from a study of T cells in Graves' hyperthyroidism and ophthalmopathy. This clonotype turned up a few times. Trimming removed 4 bases from V and 0 bases from J, with 11 bases in between. Germline CDR1 reads DFQATT; CDR2 reads SNEGSKA (reference sequence). The CDR3 covers 14 residues. Amplified TCR beta CDR3 regions derived from RNA transcripts. The HTBI primer set served for first-round RT-PCR of the TCR CDR3. A single record per CDR3 protein comes from TCRdb applying MiXCR to the multiplex PCR reads. Found here are around 600,000 distinct CDR3 sequences, roughly 16% of them singletons; the top ten hold about 3.5%.

The receptor was derived from a woman between 35 and 50 years old with Graves' ophthalmopathy. The V gene is TRBV20-1, the J gene TRBJ2-3; TRBD1 might be the D (5 bases). The sequenced sample consisted of blood. The CDR3 protein is CSAINRISTDTQYF. DNA of the CDR3: TGCAGTGCTATCAACAGGATTAGCACAGATACGCAGTATTTT.